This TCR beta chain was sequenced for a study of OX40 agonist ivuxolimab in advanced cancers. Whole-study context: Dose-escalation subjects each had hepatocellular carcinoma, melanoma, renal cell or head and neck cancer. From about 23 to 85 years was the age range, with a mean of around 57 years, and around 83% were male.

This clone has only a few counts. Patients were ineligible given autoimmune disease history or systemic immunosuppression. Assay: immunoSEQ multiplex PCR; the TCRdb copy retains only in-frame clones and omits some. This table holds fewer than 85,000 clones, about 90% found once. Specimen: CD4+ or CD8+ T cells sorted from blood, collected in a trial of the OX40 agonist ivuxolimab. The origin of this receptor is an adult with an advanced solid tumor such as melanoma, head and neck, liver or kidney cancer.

CDR3 nucleotides: TGCGCCAGCAGTTACCCCGGACAGGCACGTAACTATGGCTACACCTTC. Protein: CASSYPGQARNYGYTF. J is TRBJ1-2 and V is TRBV10-1; 7 bases match TRBD1. V lost 5 bases to trimming and J lost 1 base; unmatched junction nucleotides: 10. CDR1 is WNHNN and CDR2 is SYGVQD in the germline V gene (reference sequence). CDR3 length: 16 amino acids.